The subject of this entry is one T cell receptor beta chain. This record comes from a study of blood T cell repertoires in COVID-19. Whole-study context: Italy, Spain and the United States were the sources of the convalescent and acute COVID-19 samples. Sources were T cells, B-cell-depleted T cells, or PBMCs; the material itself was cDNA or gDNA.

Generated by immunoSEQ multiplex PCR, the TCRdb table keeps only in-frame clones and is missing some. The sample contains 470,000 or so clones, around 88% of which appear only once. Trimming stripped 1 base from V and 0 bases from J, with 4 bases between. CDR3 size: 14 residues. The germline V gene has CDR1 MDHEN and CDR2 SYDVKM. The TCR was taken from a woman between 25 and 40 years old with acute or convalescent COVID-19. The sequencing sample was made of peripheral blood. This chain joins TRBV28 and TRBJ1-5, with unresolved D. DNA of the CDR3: TGTGCCAGCAGTTTATTTAGTAGCAATCAGCCCCAGCATTTT. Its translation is CASSLFSSNQPQHF. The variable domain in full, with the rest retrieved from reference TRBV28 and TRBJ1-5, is DVKVTQSSRYLVKRTGEKVFLECVQDMDHENMFWYRQDPGLGLRLIYFSYDVKMKEKGDIPEGYSVSREKKERFSLILESASTNQTSMYLCASSLFSSNQPQHFGDGTRLSIL.